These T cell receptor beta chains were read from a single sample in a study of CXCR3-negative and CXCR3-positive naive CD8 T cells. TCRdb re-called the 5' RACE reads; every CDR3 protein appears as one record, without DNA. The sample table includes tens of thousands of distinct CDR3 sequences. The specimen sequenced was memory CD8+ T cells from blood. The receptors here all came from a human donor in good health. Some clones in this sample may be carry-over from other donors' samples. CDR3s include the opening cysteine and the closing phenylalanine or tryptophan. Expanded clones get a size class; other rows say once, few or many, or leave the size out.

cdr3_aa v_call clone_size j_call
CASKVNTEAFF TRBV6-5 . TRBJ1-1
CASSPLTAGETQYF TRBV7-6 . TRBJ2-5
CASSPHPGNEQFF TRBV6-2/TRBV6-3 . TRBJ2-1
CNKPTGQSNQPQHF TRBV29-1 . TRBJ1-5
CSVGQDTGELFF TRBV29-1 . TRBJ2-2
CASSEWEEIEQYF TRBV25-1 . TRBJ2-7
CASSQASRGYTEAFF TRBV3-1 medium-sized TRBJ1-1
CASSLWDTEAFF TRBV28 . TRBJ1-1
CATSTGTSGGTQETQYF TRBV15 . TRBJ2-5
CASFEGYNGYTF TRBV12-3/TRBV12-4 . TRBJ1-2
CASSFGGGADEQFF TRBV11-2 . TRBJ2-1
CASSVTLAGSTGELFF TRBV9 . TRBJ2-2
CASSPASGGDNEQFF TRBV7-3 . TRBJ2-1
CANTVPYTDTQYF TRBV12-3/TRBV12-4 . TRBJ2-3
CSSSQVGLEAFF TRBV4-2 . TRBJ1-1
CSVEVQGALRYNEQFF TRBV29-1 . TRBJ2-1
CASSYSSGGYEQYF TRBV6-2/TRBV6-3 . TRBJ2-7
CASSVGGRYEQYF TRBV9 . TRBJ2-7
CASSFGGSTEAFF TRBV7-9 . TRBJ1-1
CASSHGPLGWVDGEQYF TRBV14 . TRBJ2-7
CATSSSKSWENTGELFF TRBV15 . TRBJ2-2
CASSQVRGGLAGANVLTF TRBV4-3 . TRBJ2-6
CASSWGTWGEKLFF TRBV11-2 . TRBJ1-4
CASSLRSSASYEQYF TRBV3-1 . TRBJ2-7
CASSSAGQPSYNEQFF TRBV5-1 . TRBJ2-1
CASSYTGTSYEQYF TRBV7-9 . TRBJ2-7
CASSPSGQDADQPQHF TRBV18 . TRBJ1-5
CASSYPLDNEQFF TRBV6-2/TRBV6-3 . TRBJ2-1
CASSQDRAAGGNEQFF TRBV4-2 . TRBJ2-1
CSARTGGEADTQYF TRBV20-1 . TRBJ2-3
CASSVTGGANYGYTF TRBV28 . TRBJ1-2
CASSFGDSYTEAFF TRBV5-5 . TRBJ1-1
CSVERGGNYSYTF TRBV29-1 . TRBJ1-2
CSAQGVAAEAFF TRBV29-1 . TRBJ1-1
CSVLTGGEETQYF TRBV29-1 . TRBJ2-5
CASSLAGGPETQYF TRBV6-5 . TRBJ2-5
CASSNLRGQETQYF TRBV28 . TRBJ2-5
CSARDRVPPGYTF TRBV20-1 . TRBJ1-2
CSARVLAGSTDTQYF TRBV20-1 . TRBJ2-3
CASSLGWRGTGGSAFF TRBV11-2 . TRBJ1-1
CSVEERRGTGTNTGERFF TRBV29-1 . TRBJ2-2
CASSHYGTGTYEQYF TRBV9 . TRBJ2-7
CSVPEGDTEAFF TRBV29-1 . TRBJ1-1
CASSLGGRTGDSSGYGYTF TRBV11-2 . TRBJ1-2
CSAVPGQGYEQYF TRBV29-1 . TRBJ2-7
CATRDRTGPEELFF TRBV15 . TRBJ1-4
CASSLGVVPSYEQYF TRBV11-2 medium-sized TRBJ2-7
CASSYSIDTVYGYTF TRBV6-5 . TRBJ1-2
CASSLSGGYTDTQYF TRBV27 . TRBJ2-3
CAWDSVMNTEAFF TRBV30 . TRBJ1-1
CASSFSYEQYF TRBV13 . TRBJ2-7
CASSLAGGQETQYF TRBV27 . TRBJ2-5
CSVEDPLGYNYGYTF TRBV29-1 . TRBJ1-2
CASSLLLGPGLGQPQHF TRBV28 . TRBJ1-5
CASSLDGQETQYF TRBV7-3 . TRBJ2-5